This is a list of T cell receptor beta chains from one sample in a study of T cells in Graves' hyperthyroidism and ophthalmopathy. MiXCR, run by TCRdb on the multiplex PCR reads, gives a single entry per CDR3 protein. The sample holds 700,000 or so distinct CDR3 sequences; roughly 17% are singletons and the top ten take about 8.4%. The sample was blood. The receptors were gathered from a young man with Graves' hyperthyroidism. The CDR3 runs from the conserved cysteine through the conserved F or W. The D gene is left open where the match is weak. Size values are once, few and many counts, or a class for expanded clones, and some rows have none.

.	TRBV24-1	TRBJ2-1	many	TGTGCCACCAGTGATCCCTGGGTTTACAATGAGCAGTTCTTC	CATSDPWVYNEQFF
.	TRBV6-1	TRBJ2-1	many	TGTGCCAGCAGTTCCCTCCAGGGTCACAATGAGCAGTTCTTC	CASSSLQGHNEQFF
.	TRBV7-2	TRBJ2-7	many	TGTGCCAGCAGCTTAGGTGGGGTCGGGCAGTACTTC	CASSLGGVGQYF
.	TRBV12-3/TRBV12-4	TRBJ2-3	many	TGTGCCAGCAGTTTTGGTCCGCCGAAGGATACGCAGTATTTT	CASSFGPPKDTQYF
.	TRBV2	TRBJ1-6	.	TGTGCCAGCAGGGGGGTGGATTCACCCCTCCACTTT	CASRGVDSPLHF
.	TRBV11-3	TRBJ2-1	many	TGTGCCAGCAGCTCACAGGGTCTCAATGAGCAGTTCTTC	CASSSQGLNEQFF
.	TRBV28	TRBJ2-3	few	TGTGCCAGCAGTTGGATGGGTACTAGCACAGATACGCAGTATTTT	CASSWMGTSTDTQYF
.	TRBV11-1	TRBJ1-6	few	TGTGCCAGCAGCGCGTCAGGGAGAAACTCCTATAATTCACCCCTCCACTTT	CASSASGRNSYNSPLHF
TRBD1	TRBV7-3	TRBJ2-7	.	TGTGCCAGCAGCTGGGACAGGGACGAGCAGTACTTC	CASSWDRDEQYF
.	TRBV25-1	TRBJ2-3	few	TGTGCCAGCAGTGAATCGGGAGACAGGGTGAAGGATACGCAGTATTTT	CASSESGDRVKDTQYF
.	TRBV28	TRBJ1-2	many	TGTGCCAGCAGTTCAGCACAGGGTGACCATGGCTACACCTTC	CASSSAQGDHGYTF
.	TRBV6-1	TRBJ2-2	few	TGTGCCAGCAGCCAAGCGGTTACCGGGGAGCTGTTTTTT	CASSQAVTGELFF
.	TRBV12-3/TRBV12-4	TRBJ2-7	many	TGTGCCAGCAGTACTCTAGCGTCATCGTCCTACGAGCAGTACTTC	CASSTLASSSYEQYF
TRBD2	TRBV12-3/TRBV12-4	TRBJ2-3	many	TGTGCCAGCAGAGGACTAGCGGAAAACACAGATACGCAGTATTTT	CASRGLAENTDTQYF
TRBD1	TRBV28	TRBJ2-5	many	TGTGCCAGCAGTTTACCCCGGACAGGGGAGACCCAGTACTTC	CASSLPRTGETQYF
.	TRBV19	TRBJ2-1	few	TGTGCCAGTAGTATAAGTCAGGGAGTCTACAATGAGCAGTTCTTC	CASSISQGVYNEQFF
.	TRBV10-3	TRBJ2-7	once	TGTGCCATCAGTGAGTACGAGACGAGCTCCTACGAGCAGTACTTC	CAISEYETSSYEQYF
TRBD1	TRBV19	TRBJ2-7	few	TGTGCCAGTAGTATACGGACAGGGGGTTCCTACGAGCAGTACTTC	CASSIRTGGSYEQYF
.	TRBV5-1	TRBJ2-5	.	TGCGCCAGCTTTAGAGGGCCGAGTGGAGAGACCCAGTACTTC	CASFRGPSGETQYF
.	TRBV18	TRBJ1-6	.	TGTGCCAGCTCACCATCACGGATTACATATTCACCCCTCCACTTT	CASSPSRITYSPLHF
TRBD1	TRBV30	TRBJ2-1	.	TGTGCCTGCCTGACAGGGTTCATGGGTAATGAGCAGTTCTTC	CACLTGFMGNEQFF
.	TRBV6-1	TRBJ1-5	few	TGTGCCAGCACCACACGGGCCCCTCAGCCCCAGCATTTT	CASTTRAPQPQHF
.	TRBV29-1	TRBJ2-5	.	TGCAGCGTTGAGTTAACAGGGCAAGAGACCCAGTACTTC	CSVELTGQETQYF
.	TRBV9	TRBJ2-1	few	TGTGCCAGCAGCGAAAGGGGGGGGGCGGACAATGAGCAGTTCTTC	CASSERGGADNEQFF
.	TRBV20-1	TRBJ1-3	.	TGCAGTGCTAGAGATCGGGGTAGAGTGAACACCATATATTTT	CSARDRGRVNTIYF
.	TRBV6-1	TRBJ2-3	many	TGTGCCAGCAGTGAAGAACCCCCAGATTCCGGCACAGATACGCAGTATTTT	CASSEEPPDSGTDTQYF
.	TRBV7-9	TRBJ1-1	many	TGTGCCAGCAGCTTAGGTCGGGATGACACTGAAGCTTTCTTT	CASSLGRDDTEAFF
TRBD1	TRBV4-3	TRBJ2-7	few	TGCGCCAGCAGCCAAGATTGGTTGGGGACAGGGGCCGAGCAGTACTTC	CASSQDWLGTGAEQYF
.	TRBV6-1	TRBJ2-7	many	TGTGCCAGCAGTTACGACAGCTCCTACGAGCAGTACTTC	CASSYDSSYEQYF
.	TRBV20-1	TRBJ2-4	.	TGCAGTGCCCGTCCCTACCGCGCGGCCAAAAACATTCAGTACTTC	CSARPYRAAKNIQYF
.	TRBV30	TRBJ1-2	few	TGTGCCTGGAGTTCTTGGGGGTATGGCTACACCTTC	CAWSSWGYGYTF
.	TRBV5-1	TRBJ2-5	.	TGCGCCAGCAGCTTGGTTAGCGGAAGGTACCAAGAGACCCAGTACTTC	CASSLVSGRYQETQYF